The present TCR beta chain was sequenced within a study of regulatory T cells in long-lasting Graves disease (dated by TCRdb to about 2021). General notes on the study: Patients with newly diagnosed Graves' disease had been on antithyroid drugs for under 3 months. Patients with persistent Graves' disease were compared with patients with newly diagnosed Graves' disease using TCR sequencing and RNA sequencing of peripheral blood. The study was registered as a clinical trial and conducted in China. A total of some 35 samples underwent TCR sequencing, from roughly 13 patients with persistent Graves' disease and about 20 patients with newly diagnosed Graves' disease. What the research found in general, with its limitations: The study examined only peripheral blood because the primary lesion, thyroid tissue, could not be accessed. A larger number of public clonotypes was shared among persistent patients (around 2,500) than among newly diagnosed patients (roughly 970). Compared with newly diagnosed patients, patients with persistent Graves' disease had lower TCR Shannon entropy and fewer highly expanded clones, which suggests clonal expansion. Persistent disease showed preferential use of TRBV28, TRBJ1-2 and TRBJ2-5, whereas newly diagnosed disease favored TRBV20-1 and TRBJ2-1. Sequencing and analysis were limited to the TCR beta chain. The authors noted that the small sample size was a limitation that may lower accuracy.

Inclusive of the bounding cysteine and phenylalanine, the CDR3 is 15 residues long. Solely the CDR3 DNA is kept, with 45 bases framed from the first base. The CDR1 and CDR2 encoded by the germline V gene (reference sequence) are PRHDT and FYEKMQ. At the junction V is shortened by 5 bases and J by 2 bases; bases outside the gene matches: 1. This specimen's time point label, per the study, means: newly diagnosed GD, antithyroid drugs for less than 3 months. RNA was extracted from PBMCs in TRIzol for both TCR sequencing and RNA sequencing. Graves' disease was diagnosed according to American Thyroid Association guidelines. Patients for the study were recruited at an endocrinology department in Xi'an, China. From each patient, 8 to 10 milliliters of peripheral blood was collected into an EDTA anticoagulant tube. Ficoll Paque Plus density gradient separation was used to isolate PBMCs, and no additional T cell sorting was done. RNA quality was checked with an Agilent 2100 Bioanalyzer and agarose gel, and concentration with a NanoDrop 2000.

This clonotype was detected a few times. Its antigen specificity is not known. Base quality data are lacking; no much larger clone is found one base away. The library was made by multiplex PCR. Data came from an Illumina HiSeq 4000. TCR beta libraries were built with iRepertoire HTBI primers and Arm-PCR amplification of CDR3 regions. Gel purification was performed on PCR products prior to sequencing. Concerning the study's data processing: Gene usage analysis of CDR3 amino acid clonotypes relied on the 55 to 80 TRBV and about 15 TRBJ segments identified across samples. Filtered high-quality paired reads were merged into contigs using COPE and FqMerger. BLAST was used to align contigs to IMGT TRBV, TRBD and TRBJ reference genes, and CDR3 was defined according to IMGT. Any clonotype with a frequency above 0.1% was classified as a highly expanded clone. Shannon entropy was used to measure repertoire diversity, and the Gini coefficient was used to measure V-J evenness. Public clonotypes were defined as clonotypes shared by more than one individual. TCRdb reprocessed the public reads (quality trimming at Q25 with fastp, clone calling with MiXCR) and kept in-frame beta chains. Under each unique CDR3 protein, matching rows form one entry showing the most common genes and DNA. TCRdb, rather than the study authors, made the V and J calls. This sample is represented by 400,000 to 550,000 distinct CDR3 sequences; roughly 15% of them were singletons. The ten largest account for about 10% of the sample.

A further study also used this sample, focusing on T cells in Graves' hyperthyroidism and ophthalmopathy. The second study's paper adds: Graves' hyperthyroidism was defined as stable when no progression to ophthalmopathy occurred over 18 months of follow-up. The hyperthyroidism patients were between 18 and 65 years old and newly diagnosed, with a disease duration of less than 2 months. The study excluded patients with uncontrolled infections, other autoimmune diseases, pregnancy or lactation. Diagnoses were established on the basis of clinical symptoms, serum thyroxine and TRAb, thyroid ultrasound, and orbital computed tomography. The first round of RT-PCR for the TCR CDR3 was performed with the HTBI primer set and the Qiagen OneStep RT-PCR kit. Most expanded thyroid clonotypes (frequency above 0.001) were also detected in blood, suggesting blood repertoires may reflect thyroid immune responses. In cross-validation, a model built on a 13 V-J signature told ophthalmopathy apart from stable hyperthyroidism with approximately 90% sensitivity and around 83% specificity, and in testing the same model reached 80%/75%. In validation, the model predicted progression to ophthalmopathy with around 71% sensitivity and approximately 72% specificity, a median of about six months before onset. To identify distinguishing TCR V-J signatures, a discovery cohort of some 99 patients was used, comprising some 45 with Graves' ophthalmopathy and 57 with stable Graves' hyperthyroidism. Prospective prediction of ophthalmopathy was tested in an independent validation cohort consisting of about 20 hyperthyroidism patients and about 17 patients who later progressed to ophthalmopathy. For training and testing, the approximately 97 patients in the discovery cohort were randomly divided in a 7:3 ratio. The study also compared thyroid tissue and blood T-cell repertoires from several Graves' hyperthyroidism patients. After sampling, hyperthyroidism patients received methimazole starting at 30 mg daily, and ophthalmopathy patients received high-dose intravenous methylprednisolone. Libraries were constructed in a second round of multiplex PCR, after which size selection and purification were carried out. Libraries were sequenced paired-end with 100 bp reads on an Illumina HiSeq2000. SOAPnuke was used to process the raw data, with reads discarded if the reads contained adapters or uncalled bases, had a mean Phred below 15, or lacked an exact constant-primer or identifier match. High-quality paired reads were merged with COPE v1.2.5, and unique nucleotide sequences were defined as clonotypes. MiTCR v1.1 was used to align clonotypes to the IMGT TRBV, TRBD and TRBJ reference segments. The analysis was restricted to V-J combinations with a frequency above 0.0001, which together covered over 99% of the repertoires. The TCS score was defined as the ratio of F50 (clonal expansion) to E x V (chaos), calculated using BLOSUM62-based TCRdist between CDR3 peptides within each V-J. Welch's t-statistics and random forest reduced 450 to 600 V-J features to roughly 13, which were used in a naive Bayes classifier (R e1071). No statistical method was used to fix the sample size in advance, and group allocation was not hidden from the investigators. The paper reports TCR Vbeta CDR3 sequencing of 140 or so peripheral blood samples: 40 to 45 ophthalmopathy, around 80 hyperthyroidism and around 17 progressor patients.

The sequence joins TRBV13 to TRBJ2-6; TRBD1 lines up with 9 middle nucleotides. The receptor was derived from a woman aged 30 to 39 with Graves disease. Donor details come from another sample of the same person, matched by shared clones. The sample here was peripheral blood mononuclear cells (PBMCs), taken at new diagnosis, from a patient treated with antithyroid drugs. The CDR3 region reads CASSGDRAGANVLTF. The nucleotide sequence reads TGTGCCAGCAGCGGGGACAGGGCTGGGGCCAACGTCCTGACTTTC.